At least ten counts were recorded for the clone carrying this TCR beta chain. This record comes from a study of molecular identifiers for immune sequencing clone quantification. Each CDR3 protein is one row after TCRdb ran MiXCR on the PCR reads. This table has approximately 590,000 distinct CDR3 sequences, 25% appearing once. Germline CDR1 and CDR2: SEHNR and FQNEAQ (reference sequence). CDR3 size: 14 residues. V was clipped by 3 bases and J by 4 bases; unmatched bases: 3. This TCR came from a human donor in good health. Some libraries in this study had Jurkat cell RNA spiked in. The chain employs TRBV7-9 and TRBJ1-2; 9 nucleotides agree with TRBD1. The specimen sequenced was naive CD8+ T cells from blood, with Jurkat cell RNA spiked in. Subset given: FACS-sorted CD8+CD4-CCR7+CD45RA+ naive T cells. In DNA, the CDR3 is TGTGCCAGCAGCTTGGGACAGGGTAGCTATGGCTACACCTTC. Its translation is CASSLGQGSYGYTF.